This T cell receptor (beta chain) was identified in a study of blood T cells in healthy people across ages (dated by TCRdb to the mid-2010s). Study-wide context: In model experiments, template switching captured roughly one uniquely barcoded TCR beta cDNA molecule for every two T cells. Using deep sequencing normalized with unique cDNA molecular identifiers, the study measured how TCR beta repertoire diversity changes with age. Four age groups were formed from the donors: young (average roughly 15 years), middle-aged (approximately 40), aged (more than 55) and long-lived (around 82). To avoid experimental bias, donors of different ages were distributed randomly across sequencing lanes. Two additional independent replicas of 1 million unique cDNA reads from the same blood draw were analyzed for two donors (one aged 18 to 30 and one aged 80 or older). Summary of the overall study and its limitations: Because the CMV infection status of the donors was unknown, age-related changes in expanded clonotypes may potentially have been confounded. Estimates of total diversity based on one million sequenced T cells were regarded as lower bounds and as underestimates. Since profiling was done on bulk unsorted PBMCs, naive and antigen-experienced compartments could not be conclusively compared. Compared with the aged group, the long-lived group had more naive CD4+ T cells, fewer expanded clones and increased TCR diversity, suggesting age selection. As age increased, observed TCR beta diversity per million T cells dropped in a roughly linear way, and a significant reduction was already evident by age 40. A strong correlation was found between observed TCR beta diversity and the percentage of naive T cells measured by flow cytometry.

The V end loses 10 bases and the J end loses 1 base, and a stretch of 14 bases separates them. CDR3 length: 13 amino acids, cysteine to phenylalanine. The sequence is cut down to CDR3 DNA, 39 bases in frame from base 1. CDR1 and CDR2, per the germline V gene, are SGHRS and YFSETQ. Library preparation was by 5' RACE. The second PCR ran for roughly 7 to 11 cycles and used a J-beta primer mix along with a sample-barcoded 5' primer. Each TCR beta cDNA molecule received a unique molecular identifier from a template-switch 5' adaptor carrying 12 random nucleotides. At least 3 million CDR3-containing paired-end reads were obtained from each sample. All of the RNA was converted into first-strand cDNA using the Mint cDNA synthesis kit, with a TRBC-specific oligonucleotide serving as the primer. Following uracil-DNA glycosylase treatment, a first 18-cycle PCR with universal primers M1SS and BC2_uni_R was performed on all cDNA. The authors' pipeline ran thus. Normalization of each sample was performed by random selection of 1 million high-quality reads, each carrying a distinct molecular identifier. Instead of being binned into consensus sequences, reads that shared molecular identifiers were thrown out. MiTCR, set to a Q25 quality threshold and the strictest error-elimination algorithm, was used for CDR3 identification, clonotype clustering and error correction. Lower-bound total TCR beta diversity was estimated with a nonparametric unseen species model using Euler transformation. TCRdb reworked the public reads: Q25 trimming with fastp, MiXCR clone assembly, productive beta chains retained. Merged by CDR3 protein, the rows form single entries marked with the most common genes and DNA. The V and J calls and clone size come from TCRdb's table, not from the authors' own analysis. The sample table contains roughly 1.9 million distinct CDR3 sequences; only one count was recorded for approximately 39% of them. The ten largest clones add up to about 21% of the sample.

As to this clonotype: Its antigen is not yet known. No clone much larger than this one lies a single base away; base qualities are absent.

Donors were 39 systemically healthy Caucasian individuals from Russia aged roughly 6 to 90 years. Each donor gave approximately 10 milliliters of peripheral blood, collected into EDTA-treated Vacutainer tubes. Ficoll-Paque density-gradient centrifugation was used to isolate PBMCs, with at least 7 million per sample. Trizol reagent was used to extract total RNA from the PBMCs, yielding at least 5.5 micrograms per sample. For every donor, an aliquot of PBMCs went through flow cytometry to measure the percentages of naive CD45RAhigh/CD27high T cells. Recombination connected TRBV5-1 to TRBJ1-1, with the D segment identity uncertain. The receptor comes from a human donor in good health. Sequencing was performed on blood. This receptor carries the CDR3 CASCGGGNTEAFF. The nucleotide sequence is given as TGCGCCTCCTGTGGAGGAGGGAACACTGAAGCTTTCTTT.